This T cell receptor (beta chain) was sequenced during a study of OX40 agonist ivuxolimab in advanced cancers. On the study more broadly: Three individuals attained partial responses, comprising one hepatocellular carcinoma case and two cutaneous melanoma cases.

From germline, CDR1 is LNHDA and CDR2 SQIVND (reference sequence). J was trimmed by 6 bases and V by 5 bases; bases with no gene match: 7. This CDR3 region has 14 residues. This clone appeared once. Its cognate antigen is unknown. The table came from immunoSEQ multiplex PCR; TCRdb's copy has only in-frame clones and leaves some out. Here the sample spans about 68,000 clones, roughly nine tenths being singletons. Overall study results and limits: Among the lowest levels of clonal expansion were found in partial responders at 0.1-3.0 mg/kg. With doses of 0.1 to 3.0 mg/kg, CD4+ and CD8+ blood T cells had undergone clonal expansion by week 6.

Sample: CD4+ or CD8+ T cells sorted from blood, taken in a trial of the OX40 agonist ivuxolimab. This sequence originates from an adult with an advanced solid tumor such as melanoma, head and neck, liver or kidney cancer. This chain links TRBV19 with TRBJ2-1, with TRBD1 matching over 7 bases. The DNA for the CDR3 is TGTGCCAGTAGTCAGGGGGACCTTGTCAATGAGCAGTTCTTC. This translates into CASSQGDLVNEQFF. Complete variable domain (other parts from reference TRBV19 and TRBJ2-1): DGGITQSPKYLFRKEGQNVTLSCEQNLNHDAMYWYRQDPGQGLRLIYYSQIVNDFQKGDIAEGYSVSREKKESFPLTVTSAQKNPTAFYLCASSQGDLVNEQFFGPGTRLTVL.